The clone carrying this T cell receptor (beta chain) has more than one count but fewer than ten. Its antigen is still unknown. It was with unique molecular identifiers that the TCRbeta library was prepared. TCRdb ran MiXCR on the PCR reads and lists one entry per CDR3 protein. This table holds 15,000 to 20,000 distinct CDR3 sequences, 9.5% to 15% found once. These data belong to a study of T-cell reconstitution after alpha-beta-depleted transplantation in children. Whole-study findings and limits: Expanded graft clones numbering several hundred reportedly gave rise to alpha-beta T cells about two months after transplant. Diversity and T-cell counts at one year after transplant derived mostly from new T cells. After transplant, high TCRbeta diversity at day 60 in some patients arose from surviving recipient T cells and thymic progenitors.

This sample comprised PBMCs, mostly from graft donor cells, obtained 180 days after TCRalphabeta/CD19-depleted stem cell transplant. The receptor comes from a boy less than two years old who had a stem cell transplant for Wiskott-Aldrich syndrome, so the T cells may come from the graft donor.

CDR3 sequence (DNA): TGTGCCAGCAGCCGACAGGGGGCGAGCGAGCAGTACTTC. Residues: CASSRQGASEQYF. The chain couples TRBV6-5 to TRBJ2-7; 10 bases are shared with TRBD1. V shed 6 bases and J 6 bases; nucleotides not matched to a gene: 5. Looked up from germline, CDR1 is MNHEY and CDR2 is SVGAGI. This CDR3 has 13 amino acids.